Listed below are T cell receptor beta chains from one sample, sequenced in a study of T cells in Graves' hyperthyroidism and ophthalmopathy. TCRdb processed the multiplex PCR reads anew with MiXCR; each CDR3 protein has one entry. The data hold around 660,000 distinct CDR3 sequences, with 45% observed a single time. The sequenced sample was peripheral blood or thyroid tissue (not recorded which). Every receptor here comes from an adult man with Graves' disease, either hyperthyroidism or ophthalmopathy (not recorded which). CDR3s include the opening cysteine and the closing phenylalanine or tryptophan. Each record gives: V gene, J gene, CDR3 protein.

TRBV2	TRBJ1-6	CASSATDRTLYSPLHF
TRBV20-1	TRBJ1-5	CSARGETNQPQHF
TRBV7-9	TRBJ1-3	CASSPTRENSGNTIYF
TRBV25-1	TRBJ1-2	CASRRSGRGLLNYGYTF
TRBV7-9	TRBJ2-7	CASSLGNTKDEQYF
TRBV10-3	TRBJ1-3	CASSPDVGYTIYF
TRBV19	TRBJ1-6	CASRARTGDASPLHF
TRBV7-8	TRBJ1-5	CASSPQGAGTGEHF
TRBV5-1	TRBJ1-1	CASSQDGRGVTEAFF
TRBV7-2	TRBJ2-7	CASSLAREMNEQYF
TRBV5-1	TRBJ1-6	CASSLAGGNNSPLHF
TRBV25-1	TRBJ1-6	CASSDSKVANSPLHF
TRBV25-1	TRBJ1-4	CASSQLERNREKLFF
TRBV19	TRBJ1-5	CASSKWSDYNQPQHF
TRBV20-1	TRBJ2-5	CSAKETGTVVETQYF
TRBV25-1	TRBJ1-1	CASPRQFPNTEAFF
TRBV5-1	TRBJ1-1	CASSLPGAAGGEAFF
TRBV7-9	TRBJ2-5	CASSPSWYEGQETQYF
TRBV7-2	TRBJ2-7	CASSLEEGYEQYF
TRBV24-1	TRBJ1-5	CATSDSGRGQPQHF
TRBV15	TRBJ2-7	CATSRDIGIGRGEQYF
TRBV7-2	TRBJ1-2	CASSLQGVYGYTF
TRBV7-9	TRBJ2-7	CASSFPGGEQYF
TRBV2	TRBJ1-4	CASTGESGEKLFF
TRBV12-3/TRBV12-4	TRBJ2-2	CASSLSGGTAGELFF
TRBV29-1	TRBJ1-5	CSPDSNQPQHF
TRBV10-1	TRBJ2-2	CASSPTDGELFF
TRBV10-3	TRBJ1-5	CAISERTRNQPQHF
TRBV6-6	TRBJ1-1	CASTPRDRQNTEAFF
TRBV5-5	TRBJ1-2	CASSLGQLSNYGYTF
TRBV15	TRBJ1-2	CATSLSLLDTARTF
TRBV20-1	TRBJ2-7	CSAGQGTGLRYF
TRBV7-9	TRBJ2-7	CAWSIGSYEQYF